The next 26 T cell receptor beta chains were all read from a single sample in a study of T-cell memory formation after mild COVID-19. TCRdb reprocessed the 5' RACE reads via MiXCR and lists one record per CDR3 protein. The sample has 300,000 to 350,000 distinct CDR3 sequences; roughly 15% are singletons. The material sequenced was PBMCs or a T cell subset sorted from them (not recorded which). These receptors originate from a man aged 18 to 30 who had mild COVID-19 (a few samples of this study predate the infection). Cell type and time point are not known.

The chain links TRBV12-1 to TRBJ2-2; the table's D call TRBD2 went unverified against the DNA. TRBV12-1 is recorded as a pseudogene. The CDR3 is made up of 17 amino acids. The chain's CDR3 is CASRAYSGLADTGELFF. CDR3 DNA sequence: TGTGCCAGCAGGGCTTACTCGGGACTAGCGGACACCGGGGAGCTGTTTTTT.

The genes are TRBV20-1 and TRBJ2-3; the match to TRBD2 covers 13 bases. Germline CDR1 reads DFQATT; CDR2 reads SNEGSKA (reference sequence). The CDR3 contains 17 residues. V lost 1 base to trimming and J lost 0 bases; unmatched junction nucleotides: 4. The CDR3 DNA follows: TGCAGTGCTAGAGGGGGACTAGCGGGGCCAAGCACAGATACGCAGTATTTT. This translates into CSARGGLAGPSTDTQYF.

This chain uses TRBV7-2 with TRBJ1-5; D gene uncertain. V lost 3 bases and J lost 3, with 9 bases in between. CDR3 size: 14 residues. Per the germline V gene, CDR1 is SGHTA and CDR2 is FQGNSA. CDR3 residues: CASSFRANNQPQHF. CDR3 bases: TGTGCCAGCAGCTTCCGCGCCAACAATCAGCCCCAGCATTTT.

In this sample, this clonotype turned up once. This chain links TRBV6-5 with TRBJ2-3, with 8 bases identical to TRBD1. Unmatched junction bases numbered 4, after V lost 7 bases and J lost 4 bases. In germline, CDR1 is MNHEY, CDR2 SVGAGI. The CDR3 totals 13 residues. In DNA form, the CDR3 reads TGTGCCAGCAACCCACAGGGGGCAGATACGCAGTATTTT. The encoded protein is CASNPQGADTQYF.

The sample holds a few counts of this clonotype. The V gene is TRBV5-4, the J gene TRBJ2-5; TRBD2 matches at 7 bases. Trimming took 2 bases from V and 1 from J; bases not matched to a gene: 2. The germline gives CDR1 SGHNT, CDR2 YYREEE (reference sequence). This CDR3 comprises 14 residues. The CDR3 is CASSFSGVQETQYF. The CDR3 DNA is TGTGCCAGCAGCTTCAGCGGGGTCCAAGAGACCCAGTACTTC.

This clonotype was picked up a small number of times. This sequence joins TRBV6-5 and TRBJ2-3, with 10 bases matching TRBD1. Trimming cost V 6 bases and J 0 bases; bases outside gene matches: 6. Germline-derived CDR1 and CDR2 are MNHEY and SVGAGI. The CDR3 covers 16 residues. CDR3 protein: CASSRTGQGSTDTQYF. The CDR3 DNA follows: TGTGCCAGCAGCCGGACGGGACAGGGGAGCACAGATACGCAGTATTTT.

This clonotype was seen only a few times. The genes are TRBV5-1 and TRBJ1-4; D possibly corresponds to TRBD1 (6 bases). From germline, CDR1 is SGHRS and CDR2 YFSETQ. This CDR3 has 14 amino acids. The germline V and J ends were trimmed by 4 bases and 8 bases, with 15 bases remaining between them. The CDR3 is CASSLQGTREKLFF. In nucleotides, the CDR3 is TGCGCCAGCAGCCTTCAGGGGACTCGGGAAAAACTGTTTTTT.

The chain employs TRBV5-4 and TRBJ2-7; 13 bases map to TRBD2. Per germline, CDR1 SGHNT and CDR2 YYREEE (reference sequence). With 0 bases clipped from V and 0 bases from J, the junction kept 6 bases outside the gene matches. CDR3 length: 18 residues. CDR3 loop: CASSLEGLAGTSSYEQYF. CDR3 nucleotides: TGTGCCAGCAGCTTGGAGGGACTAGCGGGGACAAGCTCCTACGAGCAGTACTTC.

This clonotype was found many times. The chain uses TRBV5-1 and TRBJ2-1; 11 positions match TRBD2. The CDR3 is 17 residues long. V trimming: 4 bases; J trimming: 6 bases; junction bases outside the gene matches: 12. Germline assignment: CDR1 SGHRS and CDR2 YFSETQ. This CDR3 is CASSHPSIGTSGNEQFF. The CDR3 DNA follows: TGCGCCAGCAGCCACCCGTCCATCGGGACTAGCGGCAATGAGCAGTTCTTC.

The gene calls are TRBV4-2 and TRBJ2-1; TRBD2 matches 9 bases. The V gene end was trimmed by 4 bases and the J gene end by 5 bases; junction bases not matched to a gene: 9. The CDR3 runs 16 residues. Germline lookup yields CDR1 LGHNA and CDR2 YNFKEQ. The CDR3 DNA sequence: TGTGCCAGCAGCCGATTAGCGGGGGTTTCCCACAATGAGCAGTTCTTC. It specifies CASSRLAGVSHNEQFF.

This clonotype came up a few times. The chain carries TRBV6-1 and TRBJ1-4; possibly TRBD1 for D (5 bases). The CDR3 covers 13 residues. Germline CDR1 is MNHNS and CDR2 is SASEGT. Trimming took off 7 bases at V and 3 bases at J, with 9 bases between the two ends. The chain's CDR3 is CASKGSPNEKLFF. In nucleotides, the CDR3 is TGTGCCAGCAAGGGGTCACCTAATGAAAAACTGTTTTTT.

The V gene is TRBV7-2, the J gene TRBJ2-3, with 11 bases matching TRBD2. Trimming took 6 bases from V and 2 from J; bases not matched to a gene: 16. The length of the CDR3 is 19 residues. Germline V CDR1 and CDR2: SGHTA, FQGNSA. For the CDR3, the DNA is TGTGCCAGCAGGGTTCTAGCGGGGGGCACCCTACGATCCACAGATACGCAGTATTTT. It specifies CASRVLAGGTLRSTDTQYF.

The chain joins TRBV5-1 to TRBJ2-1, with 8 bases lining up with TRBD1. J gave up 8 bases and V 4 bases, and 8 bases lay outside the gene matches. The CDR3 sequence is 14 residues long. Germline loops: CDR1 SGHRS, CDR2 YFSETQ. The CDR3 reads CASSPWTGKDEQFF. The CDR3 nucleotides are TGCGCCAGCAGCCCCTGGACAGGGAAAGATGAGCAGTTCTTC.

This clonotype has just a few counts. This chain connects TRBV6-2 or TRBV6-3 to TRBJ2-5, with D uncertain. The J call is uncertain, as TRBJ2-4 better fits the DNA end. Per the germline V gene, CDR1 is MNHEY and CDR2 is SVGEGT. The CDR3 is 10 amino acids. The CDR3 region has the DNA TGTGCCAGTTCGTCGGGCATTCAGTACTTC. Amino acids: CASSSGIQYF.

The CDR3 DNA follows: TGTGCCAGCAGCTTGGCAGAAGGCGAGCAGTACGTC. It is translated as CASSLAEGEQYV. The chain uses TRBV7-9 and TRBJ2-7, with D uncertain. Germline CDR1 and CDR2: SEHNR and FQNEAQ (reference sequence). The CDR3 loop spans 12 amino acids. The ends were cut back, 3 bases at V and 6 bases at J, with 9 bases in the middle.

V and J are TRBV30 and TRBJ1-1; TRBD1 is a possible D gene (6 bases). The length of the CDR3 is 15 residues. V was trimmed by 2 bases and J by 1 base, leaving 14 bases between them. CDR1 is GTSNPN, CDR2 SVGIG, per germline (reference sequence). The CDR3 spells CAWSISTTGNTEAFF. DNA of the CDR3: TGTGCCTGGAGTATCTCAACGACAGGGAACACTGAAGCTTTCTTT. Filled out from reference TRBV30 and TRBJ1-1, the complete variable domain reads SQTIHQWPATLVQPVGSPLSLECTVEGTSNPNLYWYRQAAGRGLQLLFYSVGIGQISSEVPQNLSASRPQDRQFILSSKKLLLSDSGFYLCAWSISTTGNTEAFFGQGTRLTVV.

The chain has TRBV5-1 and TRBJ2-2; D remains ambiguous. The length of the CDR3 is 14 residues. V lost 4 bases and J lost 4, with 11 bases in between. From germline, CDR1 is SGHRS and CDR2 YFSETQ. Here the CDR3 DNA reads TGCGCCAGCAGCGTGCAGCGTCTCACCGGGGAGCTGTTTTTT. This encodes CASSVQRLTGELFF.

This clonotype came up many times. The rearrangement uses TRBV11-2 and TRBJ2-7, with 8 bases fitting TRBD1. There are 13 residues in the CDR3. The V gene's germline CDR1 is SGHAT and CDR2 FQNNGV. Trimming at V came to 6 bases and at J to 2 bases, leaving 3 bases not matched to a gene. The CDR3: CASRKGQAYEQYF. CDR3 coding DNA: TGTGCCAGCAGGAAGGGACAGGCCTACGAGCAGTACTTC.

The genes are TRBV20-1 and TRBJ2-1, with TRBD2 identical over 9 bases. V shed 6 bases, J shed 8 bases, and the junction held 17 bases outside the gene matches. The germline V gene encodes CDR1 DFQATT and CDR2 SNEGSKA (reference sequence). The CDR3 loop spans 16 amino acids. In DNA, the CDR3 is TGCAGTGCCAAATCCTTTTCTAGCGGGGTCGGCGATGAGCAGTTCTTC. It is translated as CSAKSFSSGVGDEQFF.

Only a few counts were recorded for this clonotype. The gene calls are TRBV4-3 and TRBJ2-2; D unresolved. The length of the CDR3 is 15 residues. The V end lost 4 bases, the J end lost 1 base, and 10 bases lay between the germline ends. Germline assignment: CDR1 LGHNA and CDR2 YSLEER. The CDR3 DNA sequence: TGCGCCAGCAGCCGCCAGACCCAGAACACCGGGGAGCTGTTTTTT. It is translated as CASSRQTQNTGELFF.

This clonotype was counted at least ten times. This sequence joins TRBV12-3 or TRBV12-4 and TRBJ2-6, with TRBD1 matching over 8 bases. This CDR3 has 18 residues. The V and J ends lost 2 bases and 2 bases, in that order; junction bases with no gene match: 8. The CDR3 DNA follows: TGTGCCAGCAGTTTATCTGCAGGGGGCGCAGCTGGGGCCAACGTCCTGACTTTC. Amino acid sequence: CASSLSAGGAAGANVLTF.

This clonotype was seen ten or more times. The rearrangement links TRBV20-1 to TRBJ2-7; 7 bases are shared with TRBD1. The CDR3 has 13 amino acids. V dropped 2 bases and J dropped 7; count of bases not matched to a gene: 8. CDR1 is DFQATT, CDR2 SNEGSKA, per germline (reference sequence). As DNA, the CDR3 is TGCAGTGCTAGATCGCGAGGGGGCGGTGAGCAGTACTTC. Translating gives CSARSRGGGEQYF.

This clonotype was picked up a small number of times. V is TRBV6-2 or TRBV6-3 and J is TRBJ2-7; tentative D call: TRBD1 (6 bases). CDR3 size: 14 residues. Germline V lookup: CDR1 MNHEY, CDR2 SVGEGT. V lost 0 bases, J lost 7 bases, and 13 bases lay in between. In nucleotides, the CDR3 is TGTGCCAGCAGTTACTCGGGACACCCGGGGGAGCAGTACGTC. Protein: CASSYSGHPGEQYV.

This clonotype was counted between two and nine times. V gene TRBV27 combines with J gene TRBJ2-5; D may match TRBD1 or TRBD2 (5 bases each). V lost 5 bases, J lost 1 base, and 11 bases lay in between. In germline, CDR1 is MNHEY, CDR2 SMNVEV (reference sequence). The CDR3 loop spans 14 amino acids. The CDR3 protein is CASSGTTLQETQYF. The CDR3 nucleotides read TGTGCCAGCAGTGGGACCACCCTCCAAGAGACCCAGTACTTC.

This clonotype was seen a few times. The gene calls are TRBV7-2 and TRBJ1-6; D is possibly TRBD1 (6 bases). This CDR3 has 14 amino acids. CDR1 SGHTA and CDR2 FQGNSA come from the germline V gene. Trimming cost V 5 bases and J 8 bases, with 13 bases left between them. The CDR3 DNA reads TGTGCCAGCAGCCCGGACAGTGGCGATTCACCCCTCCACTTT. It yields the protein CASSPDSGDSPLHF.

The sample holds many counts of this clonotype. The V gene is TRBV28, the J gene TRBJ2-4; 9 bases map to TRBD1. This CDR3 contains 16 residues. Germline loops: CDR1 MDHEN, CDR2 SYDVKM. V lost 6 bases to trimming and J lost 2 bases; unmatched junction nucleotides: 8. The CDR3 DNA reads TGTGCCAGCAGACAGGGGGCGCGTGTAACCAAAAACATTCAGTACTTC. Protein: CASRQGARVTKNIQYF.